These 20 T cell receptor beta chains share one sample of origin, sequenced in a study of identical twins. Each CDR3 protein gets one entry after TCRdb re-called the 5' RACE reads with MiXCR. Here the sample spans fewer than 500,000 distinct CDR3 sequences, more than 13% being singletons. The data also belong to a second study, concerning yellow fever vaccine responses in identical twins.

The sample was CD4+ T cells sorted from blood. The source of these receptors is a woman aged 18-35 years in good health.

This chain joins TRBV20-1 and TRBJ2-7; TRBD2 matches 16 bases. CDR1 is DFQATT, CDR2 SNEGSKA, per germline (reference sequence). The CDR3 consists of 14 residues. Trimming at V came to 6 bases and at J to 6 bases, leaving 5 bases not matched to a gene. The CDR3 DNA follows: TGCAGTGCAGGGACTAGCGGGGGGGCCGGCGAGCAGTACTTC. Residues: CSAGTSGGAGEQYF.

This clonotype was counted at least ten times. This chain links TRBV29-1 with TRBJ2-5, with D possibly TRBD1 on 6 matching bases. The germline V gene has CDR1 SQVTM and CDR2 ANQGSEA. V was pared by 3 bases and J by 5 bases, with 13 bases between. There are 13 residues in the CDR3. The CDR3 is CSVEGTRGETQYF. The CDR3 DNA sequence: TGCAGCGTTGAGGGTACTAGGGGGGAGACCCAGTACTTC.

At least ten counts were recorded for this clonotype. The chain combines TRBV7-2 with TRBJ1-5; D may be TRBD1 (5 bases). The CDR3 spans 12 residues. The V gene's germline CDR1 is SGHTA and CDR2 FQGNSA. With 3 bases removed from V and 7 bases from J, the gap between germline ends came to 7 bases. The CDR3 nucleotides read TGTGCCAGCAGCTTGGGGGGACAGCCCCAGCATTTT. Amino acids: CASSLGGQPQHF.

The CDR3 bases are TGCAGTGCTACAGGGGGCGTGGGCATTCAGTACTTC. This codes for CSATGGVGIQYF. The rearrangement joins TRBV20-1 to TRBJ2-4; 8 nucleotides match TRBD1. Germline CDR1 reads DFQATT; CDR2 reads SNEGSKA (reference sequence). The CDR3 totals 12 residues. V shed 4 bases and J 9 bases; nucleotides not matched to a gene: 5.

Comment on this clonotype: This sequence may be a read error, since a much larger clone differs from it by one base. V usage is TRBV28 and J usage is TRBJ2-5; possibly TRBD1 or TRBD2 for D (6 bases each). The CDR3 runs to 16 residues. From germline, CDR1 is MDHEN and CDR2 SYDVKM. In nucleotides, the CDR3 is TGTGCCAGCAGCCTCGGGTTAGGGGGGACGAAAGAGAGCCAGTACTTC. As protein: CASSLGLGGTKESQYF.

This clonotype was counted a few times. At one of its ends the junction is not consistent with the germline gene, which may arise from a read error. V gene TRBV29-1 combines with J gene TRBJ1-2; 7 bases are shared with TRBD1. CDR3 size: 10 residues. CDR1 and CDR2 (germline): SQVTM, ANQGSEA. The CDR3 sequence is CSVSKGTEAF. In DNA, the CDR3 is TGCAGCGTTTCCAAGGGGACAGAAGCTTTC.

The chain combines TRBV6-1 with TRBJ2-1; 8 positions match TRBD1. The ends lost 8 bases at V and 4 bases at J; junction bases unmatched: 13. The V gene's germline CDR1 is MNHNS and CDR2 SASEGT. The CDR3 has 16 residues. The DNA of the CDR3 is TGTGCCAGCTCGAAGGAGGGCAGGGGGCTGTACAATGAGCAGTTCTTC. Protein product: CASSKEGRGLYNEQFF.

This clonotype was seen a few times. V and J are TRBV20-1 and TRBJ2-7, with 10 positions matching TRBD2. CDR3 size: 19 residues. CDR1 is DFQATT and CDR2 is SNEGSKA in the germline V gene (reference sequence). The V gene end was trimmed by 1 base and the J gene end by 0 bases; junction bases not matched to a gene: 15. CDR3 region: CSARAYSGGPTINSYEQYF. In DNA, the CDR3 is TGCAGTGCTAGAGCCTATAGCGGGGGGCCAACAATAAACTCCTACGAGCAGTACTTC.

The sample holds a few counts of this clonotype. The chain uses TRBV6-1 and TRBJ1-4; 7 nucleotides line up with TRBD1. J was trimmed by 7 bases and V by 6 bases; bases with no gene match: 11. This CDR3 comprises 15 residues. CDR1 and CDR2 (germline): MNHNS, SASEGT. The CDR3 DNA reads TGTGCCAGCAGACTCCGGGGAGGGGGCTCTGAAAAACTGTTTTTT. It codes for CASRLRGGGSEKLFF.

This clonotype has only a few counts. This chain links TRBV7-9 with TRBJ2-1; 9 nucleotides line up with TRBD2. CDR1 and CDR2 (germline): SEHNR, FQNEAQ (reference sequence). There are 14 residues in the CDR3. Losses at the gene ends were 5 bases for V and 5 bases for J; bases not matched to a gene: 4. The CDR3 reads CASSRLAANNEQFF. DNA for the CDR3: TGTGCCAGCAGCCGACTAGCGGCAAACAATGAGCAGTTCTTC.

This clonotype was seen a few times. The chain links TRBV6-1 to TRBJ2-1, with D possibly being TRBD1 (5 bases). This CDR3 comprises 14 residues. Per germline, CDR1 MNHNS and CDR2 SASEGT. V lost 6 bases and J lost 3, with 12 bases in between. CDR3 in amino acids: CASRGLRVYNEQFF. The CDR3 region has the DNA TGTGCCAGCAGAGGTCTCAGGGTCTACAATGAGCAGTTCTTC.

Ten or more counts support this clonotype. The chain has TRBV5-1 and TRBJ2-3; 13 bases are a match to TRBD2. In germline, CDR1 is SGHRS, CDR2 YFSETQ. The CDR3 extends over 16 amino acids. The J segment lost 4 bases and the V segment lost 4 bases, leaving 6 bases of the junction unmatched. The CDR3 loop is CASSMRTSGSSDTQYF. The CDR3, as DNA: TGCGCCAGCAGCATGCGGACTAGCGGGAGCTCAGATACGCAGTATTTT.

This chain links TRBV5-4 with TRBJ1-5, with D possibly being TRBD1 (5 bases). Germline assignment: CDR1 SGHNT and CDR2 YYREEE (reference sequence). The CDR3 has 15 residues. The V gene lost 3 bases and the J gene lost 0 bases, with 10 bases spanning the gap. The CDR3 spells CASSSVGHSNQPQHF. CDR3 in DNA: TGTGCCAGCAGCTCGGTCGGACATAGCAATCAGCCCCAGCATTTT.

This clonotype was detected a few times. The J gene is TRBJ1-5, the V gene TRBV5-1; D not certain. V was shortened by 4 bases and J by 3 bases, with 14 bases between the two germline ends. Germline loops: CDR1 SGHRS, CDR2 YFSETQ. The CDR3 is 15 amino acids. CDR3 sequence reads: CASSRQSGPNQPQHF. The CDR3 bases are TGCGCCAGCAGCAGACAATCGGGTCCCAATCAGCCCCAGCATTTT. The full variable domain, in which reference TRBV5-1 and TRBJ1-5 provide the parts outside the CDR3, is KAGVTQTPRYLIKTRGQQVTLSCSPISGHRSVSWYQQTPGQGLQFLFEYFSETQRNKGNFPGRFSGRQFSNSRSEMNVSTLELGDSALYLCASSRQSGPNQPQHFGDGTRLSIL.

DNA of the CDR3: TGTGCCAGCAGTTACACCGGGACAGGAAATTCACCCCTCCACTTT. This gives the protein CASSYTGTGNSPLHF. The chain combines TRBV6-5 with TRBJ1-6; TRBD1 matches at 8 bases. After removal of 2 bases from V and 7 bases from J, the junction contained 4 bases not matched to a gene. Per the germline V gene, CDR1 is MNHEY and CDR2 is SVGAGI. The CDR3 covers 15 residues.

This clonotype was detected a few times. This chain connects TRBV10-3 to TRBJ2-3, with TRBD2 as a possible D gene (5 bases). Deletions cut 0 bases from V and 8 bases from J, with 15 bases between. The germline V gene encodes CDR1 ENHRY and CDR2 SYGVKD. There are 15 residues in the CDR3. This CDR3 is CAISESVGSSSTQYF. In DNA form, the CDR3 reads TGTGCCATCAGTGAGTCGGTCGGTTCTAGCTCTACGCAGTATTTT.

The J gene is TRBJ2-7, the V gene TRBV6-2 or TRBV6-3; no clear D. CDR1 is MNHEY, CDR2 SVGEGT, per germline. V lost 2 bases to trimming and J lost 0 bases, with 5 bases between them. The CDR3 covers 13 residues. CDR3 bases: TGTGCCAGCAGTTACCCGGCCTCCTACGAGCAGTACTTC. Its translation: CASSYPASYEQYF.

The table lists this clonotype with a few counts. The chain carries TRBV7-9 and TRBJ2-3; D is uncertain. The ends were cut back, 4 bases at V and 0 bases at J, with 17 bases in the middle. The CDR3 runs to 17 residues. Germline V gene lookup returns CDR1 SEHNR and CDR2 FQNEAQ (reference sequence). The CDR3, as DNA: TGTGCCAGCAGCTCGGCCTCTTCCCCGATTAGCACAGATACGCAGTATTTT. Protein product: CASSSASSPISTDTQYF.

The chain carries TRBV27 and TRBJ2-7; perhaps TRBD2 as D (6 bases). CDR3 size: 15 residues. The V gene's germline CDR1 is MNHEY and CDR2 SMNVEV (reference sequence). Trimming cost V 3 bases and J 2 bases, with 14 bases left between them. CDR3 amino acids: CASSFQLASAYEQYF. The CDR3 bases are TGTGCCAGCAGTTTCCAACTAGCTAGCGCCTACGAGCAGTACTTC.

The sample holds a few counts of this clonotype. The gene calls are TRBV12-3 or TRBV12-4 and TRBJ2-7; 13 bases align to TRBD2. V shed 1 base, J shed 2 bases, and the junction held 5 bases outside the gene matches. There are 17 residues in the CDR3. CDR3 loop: CASSLELAGGTPYEQYF. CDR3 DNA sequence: TGTGCCAGCAGTTTAGAACTAGCGGGAGGGACCCCCTACGAGCAGTACTTC.